The 23 T cell receptor beta chains presented below share a single source sample, sequenced in a study of CD8 T cells in ankylosing spondylitis. Regarding the study as a whole: Blood of patients with ankylosing spondylitis appeared to be characterized by a TCR beta motif of several highly homologous variants.

TCRdb reanalysed the 5' RACE reads using MiXCR and keeps one entry per CDR3 protein. The sample has around 770,000 distinct CDR3 sequences; 15% to 20% are singletons. The antigens for these receptors are not known. Sequenced material: blood, either unsorted or a sorted T cell fraction (not recorded which). These receptors were taken from a male donor with ankylosing spondylitis.

The chain couples TRBV12-3 or TRBV12-4 to TRBJ2-2; 8 nucleotides match TRBD2. This CDR3 region has 15 residues. V shed 5 bases, J shed 4 bases, and the junction held 6 bases outside the gene matches. CDR3 sequence (DNA): TGTGCCAGCAGTCGGACTAGCTTGTTCACCGGGGAGCTGTTTTTT. It yields the protein CASSRTSLFTGELFF.

The rearrangement uses TRBV7-8 and TRBJ2-1, with 10 positions matching TRBD1. Germline CDR1 reads SGHVS; CDR2 reads FQNEAQ. This CDR3 is 15 amino acids long. V was pared by 5 bases and J by 5 bases, with 6 bases of the junction left unmatched. The DNA for the CDR3 is TGTGCCAGCAGCCTAGACGGGACAGGGGACAATGAGCAGTTCTTC. Encoded protein: CASSLDGTGDNEQFF.

V and J are TRBV11-2 and TRBJ2-7; a possible D gene is TRBD2 (5 bases). This CDR3 has 13 residues. With 7 bases removed from V and 6 bases from J, the gap between germline ends came to 16 bases. From germline, CDR1 is SGHAT and CDR2 FQNNGV. Here the CDR3 reads CASTNNPGFEQYF. The CDR3 coding sequence is TGTGCCAGCACCAACAATCCGGGGTTCGAGCAGTACTTC.

The sample holds a few counts of this clonotype. The chain carries TRBV7-2 and TRBJ2-7; no clear D gene. The CDR3 is 14 amino acids. The V and J ends lost 1 base and 0 bases respectively, with 7 bases between them. Germline V gives CDR1 SGHTA, CDR2 FQGNSA. The DNA for the CDR3 is TGTGCCAGCAGCTTAGTCCGGAGCTCCTACGAGCAGTACTTC. This translates into CASSLVRSSYEQYF. The complete variable domain, with remaining parts taken from reference TRBV7-2 and TRBJ2-7, reads GAGVSQSPSNKVTEKGKDVELRCDPISGHTALYWYRQSLGQGLEFLIYFQGNSAPDKSGLPSDRFSAERTGGSVSTLTIQRTQQEDSAVYLCASSLVRSSYEQYFGPGTRLTVT.

The genes are TRBV7-2 and TRBJ2-1; 9 positions match TRBD2. Germline CDR1 reads SGHTA; CDR2 reads FQGNSA. The length of the CDR3 is 17 residues. V gave up 4 bases and J gave up 5 bases; unmatched junction bases: 12. CDR3 loop: CASSSPRGGGVDNEQFF. CDR3 nucleotide sequence: TGTGCCAGCAGCTCACCGCGGGGCGGGGGGGTAGACAATGAGCAGTTCTTC.

The CDR3 DNA reads as TGTGCCAGCAGGGGCGGAACCCCAGATACGCAGTATTTT. Its protein product is CASRGGTPDTQYF. J is TRBJ2-3 and V is TRBV2, with unresolved D. The CDR3 totals 13 residues. Germline lookup yields CDR1 SNHLY and CDR2 FYNNEI. V lost 6 bases, J lost 4 bases, and 11 bases lay in between.

The CDR3, as DNA: TGCAGTGCTAACTCTTATGGGACTAGCGGGGGCTACAATGAGCAGTTCTTC. Translating gives CSANSYGTSGGYNEQFF. This chain connects TRBV20-1 to TRBJ2-1, with TRBD2 matching 14 bases. The germline V gene encodes CDR1 DFQATT and CDR2 SNEGSKA (reference sequence). V dropped 4 bases and J dropped 3; count of bases not matched to a gene: 8. This CDR3 has 17 residues.

This clonotype was seen more than once but under ten times. The rearrangement links TRBV12-3 or TRBV12-4 to TRBJ1-3; D is perhaps TRBD1 (5 bases). With 2 bases removed from V and 2 bases from J, the gap between germline ends came to 10 bases. The CDR3 has 15 residues. Here the CDR3 DNA reads TGTGCCAGCAGTTTAAAGGGGAGCGCTGGAAACACCATATATTTT. Protein sequence: CASSLKGSAGNTIYF.

The table lists this clonotype with many counts. V is TRBV12-3 or TRBV12-4 and J is TRBJ1-5; D is unclear. Trimming took 8 bases from V and 5 from J, leaving 10 bases between them. This CDR3 is 12 amino acids long. The CDR3 coding sequence is TGTGCCAGCCGATGGGGTGATCAGCCCCAGCATTTT. It translates to CASRWGDQPQHF.

This clonotype turned up a few times. This sequence joins TRBV29-1 and TRBJ2-3; TRBD2 aligns across 9 bases. After removal of 4 bases from V and 4 bases from J, the junction contained 9 bases not matched to a gene. The germline CDR1 and CDR2 sequences are SQVTM and ANQGSEA. The CDR3 contains 15 residues. The CDR3 DNA reads TGCAGCGTTGGTGGTTTGCGGGGGGGCGCAGATACGCAGTATTTT. Amino acids: CSVGGLRGGADTQYF.

The J gene is TRBJ1-2, the V gene TRBV6-6; the D gene is possibly TRBD1 (5 bases). This CDR3 has 14 amino acids. CDR1 is MNHNY, CDR2 SVGAGI, per germline (reference sequence). Trimming shortened V by 4 bases and J by 4 bases, and 13 bases separated the two germline ends. CDR3 residues: CASSSPDTPYGYTF. The CDR3 bases are TGTGCCAGCAGTTCCCCGGACACCCCCTATGGCTACACCTTC.

This chain links TRBV5-1 with TRBJ2-5; D may be TRBD2 (5 bases). The CDR3 has 16 amino acids. V was cut by 4 bases and J by 5 bases, with 21 bases left in between. Looked up from germline, CDR1 is SGHRS and CDR2 is YFSETQ. CDR3 in amino acids: CASSQRPGVLQETQYF. The CDR3 DNA is TGCGCCAGCAGCCAACGCCCCGGGGTCCTCCAGGAGACCCAGTACTTC. The variable domain in full, completed from reference TRBV5-1 and TRBJ2-5, reads KAGVTQTPRYLIKTRGQQVTLSCSPISGHRSVSWYQQTPGQGLQFLFEYFSETQRNKGNFPGRFSGRQFSNSRSEMNVSTLELGDSALYLCASSQRPGVLQETQYFGPGTRLLVL.

The DNA of the CDR3 is TGCAGTGCTGGAGGGACTACCCGATACGAGCAGTACTTC. It codes for CSAGGTTRYEQYF. This chain joins TRBV20-1 and TRBJ2-7; 7 bases line up with TRBD2. The germline gives CDR1 DFQATT, CDR2 SNEGSKA (reference sequence). V trimming: 5 bases; J trimming: 4 bases; junction bases outside the gene matches: 8. The CDR3 runs to 13 residues.

This clonotype has only a few counts. The chain carries TRBV3-1 and TRBJ2-5; 7 positions match TRBD2. Losses at the gene ends were 1 base for V and 1 base for J; bases not matched to a gene: 6. This CDR3 is 16 amino acids long. The germline gives CDR1 LGHDT, CDR2 YNNKEL (reference sequence). In DNA form, the CDR3 reads TGTGCCAGCAGCCAAGGGCCTAGCGGTTTCCAAGAGACCCAGTACTTC. Protein sequence: CASSQGPSGFQETQYF.

This clonotype was counted many times. The V gene is TRBV7-8, the J gene TRBJ1-1; D is perhaps TRBD1 (5 bases). The CDR3 covers 14 residues. Germline-derived CDR1 and CDR2 are SGHVS and FQNEAQ. V was pared by 3 bases and J by 1 base, with 9 bases between. The CDR3 sequence: CASSFLDRNTEAFF. The CDR3 region has the DNA TGTGCCAGCAGCTTCCTTGACAGGAACACTGAAGCTTTCTTT.

The gene calls are TRBV7-9 and TRBJ2-3, with D unclear. There are 16 residues in the CDR3. CDR1 and CDR2 (germline): SEHNR, FQNEAQ (reference sequence). V lost 2 bases to trimming and J lost 0 bases, with 12 bases between them. For the CDR3, the DNA is TGTGCCAGCAGCTTATTGGGAAGGATGAGCACAGATACGCAGTATTTT. It is translated as CASSLLGRMSTDTQYF.

This clonotype has just a few counts. The rearrangement links TRBV28 to TRBJ1-1, with a weak D call TRBD1 (6 bases). With 5 bases removed from V and 5 bases from J, the gap between germline ends came to 18 bases. The CDR3 loop spans 15 amino acids. Germline V gives CDR1 MDHEN, CDR2 SYDVKM. The CDR3 is CASSPTRQGTTEAFF. The CDR3 DNA is TGTGCCAGCAGTCCAACCCGGCAGGGGACGACTGAAGCTTTCTTT.

CDR3 sequence reads: CASSQDKAAGAGDTQYF. In DNA, the CDR3 is TGCGCCAGCAGCCAAGATAAAGCCGCAGGGGCGGGGGATACGCAGTATTTT. The rearrangement links TRBV4-1 to TRBJ2-3; possibly TRBD1 or TRBD2 for D (6 bases each). This CDR3 is built from 17 residues. Trimming removed 0 bases from V and 6 bases from J, with 19 bases in between. Germline V gives CDR1 MGHRA, CDR2 YSYEKL.

The chain joins TRBV6-1 to TRBJ2-4; TRBD1 agrees at 9 bases. CDR3 length: 16 residues. Germline CDR1 is MNHNS and CDR2 is SASEGT. Germline trimming cut 6 bases from V and 4 bases from J; bases unmatched to any gene: 10. The chain's CDR3 is CASSEGQGLRKNIQYF. In DNA, the CDR3 is TGTGCCAGCAGCGAGGGACAGGGACTGAGAAAAAACATTCAGTACTTC.

This clonotype was seen ten or more times. The chain couples TRBV4-3 to TRBJ1-2; TRBD1 is a possible D gene (6 bases). Between the trimmed V and J ends, which lost 0 bases and 8 bases, there was a span of 13 bases. Germline V gives CDR1 LGHNA, CDR2 YSLEER. This CDR3 has 14 amino acids. CDR3 protein: CASSQEDRLSGYTF. The CDR3 DNA reads TGCGCCAGCAGCCAAGAAGACAGGTTGAGCGGCTACACCTTC.

The chain joins TRBV28 to TRBJ2-5, with D possibly being TRBD1 or TRBD2 (5 bases each). Trimming took 7 bases from V and 1 from J, leaving 22 bases between them. This CDR3 spans 17 amino acids. The germline V gene has CDR1 MDHEN and CDR2 SYDVKM. Written as DNA, the CDR3 is TGTGCCAGCACCGTCGGAATTGAGGGGTCGGGCCAAGAGACCCAGTACTTC. It codes for CASTVGIEGSGQETQYF.

The chain is built from TRBV12-3 or TRBV12-4 and TRBJ2-1, with 9 positions matching TRBD1. The J segment lost 4 bases and the V segment lost 1 base, leaving 8 bases of the junction unmatched. The CDR3 extends over 17 amino acids. This CDR3 is CASSLVSGTGSYNEQFF. The CDR3 nucleotides are TGTGCCAGCAGTTTAGTTTCGGGGACAGGGTCGTACAATGAGCAGTTCTTC.

The chain joins TRBV5-5 to TRBJ2-7; 8 bases are shared with TRBD2. This CDR3 spans 15 amino acids. The germline CDR1 and CDR2 sequences are SGHKS and YYEKEE (reference sequence). The trim removed 4 bases at V and 5 bases at J, leaving 11 bases unmatched. In DNA form, the CDR3 reads TGTGCCAGCAGCGGCGGGACTAGAACGTACGACGAGCAGTACTTC. It codes for CASSGGTRTYDEQYF.